This T cell receptor (beta chain) came from a study of neurological immune-mediated disorders. Background on the study: The roughly 34 multiple sclerosis patients comprised roughly 30 that were relapsing-remitting and 3 that were secondary progressive.

5'RACE generated cDNA with 10-nucleotide random UMIs. From 15-18 subjects, each sequencing run yielded over 190 million TCR-beta sequences. One entry per CDR3 protein results from TCRdb running MiXCR on the 5' RACE reads. The sample includes 55,000 to 75,000 distinct CDR3 sequences, under 2.5% seen only once; the top ten take about 2.9%. Germline V gene lookup returns CDR1 MNHNS and CDR2 SASEGT. CDR3 length: 14 residues. Trimming left V 3 bases short and J 6 bases short, with 14 bases between. Study-wide results and limits: HTLV-1-associated myelopathy displayed the greatest TCR clonal expansion, and multiple sclerosis exhibited the smallest, lower than that of healthy controls.

This clonotype appeared many times. What it binds is unknown. The source material was PBMCs. The V gene is TRBV6-1, the J gene TRBJ1-1, with D perhaps TRBD1 (5 bases). The clonotype was recovered from a man in his fifties or sixties with multiple sclerosis. CDR3 region: CASSEGWPGAEAFF. Here the CDR3 DNA reads TGTGCCAGCAGTGAGGGATGGCCGGGGGCTGAAGCTTTCTTT.